The sequence of this T cell receptor (beta chain) was determined in a study of long-term antiretroviral therapy in people with HIV. Sequencing relied on immunoSEQ assay v3.0, run at survey level. Repertoires were generated with immunoSEQ multiplex PCR, while TCRdb's copy carries only in-frame clones and drops some. The repertoire holds approximately 20,000 clones, around 84% seen once, with roughly 8% in the top ten. The origin of this receptor is a man between 18 and 35 years old with HIV. Sequences were derived from unsorted PBMCs, sampled 0.9 years after starting antiretroviral therapy.

CDR3 amino acids: CASSTYRIPGSNQPQHF. The CDR3 DNA reads TGTGCCAGTAGTACGTACCGGATCCCTGGGAGCAATCAGCCCCAGCATTTT. The J gene is TRBJ1-5, the V gene TRBV19; unclear D gene. CDR1 is LNHDA and CDR2 is SQIVND in the germline V gene (reference sequence). The V end was cut by 4 bases, the J end by 1 base, with 17 bases between. The CDR3 totals 17 residues.